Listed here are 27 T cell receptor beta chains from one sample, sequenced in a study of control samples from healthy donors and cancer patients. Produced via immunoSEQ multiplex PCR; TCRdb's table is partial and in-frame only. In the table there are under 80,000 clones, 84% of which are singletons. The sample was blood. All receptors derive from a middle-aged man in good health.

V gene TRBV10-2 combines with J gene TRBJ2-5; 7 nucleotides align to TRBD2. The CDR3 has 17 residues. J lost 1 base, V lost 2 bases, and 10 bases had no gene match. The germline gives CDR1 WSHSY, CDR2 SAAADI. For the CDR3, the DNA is TGCGCCAGCAGTGAGGGGAGACTAGCTGGTCTCCAAGAGACCCAGTACTTC. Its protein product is CASSEGRLAGLQETQYF.

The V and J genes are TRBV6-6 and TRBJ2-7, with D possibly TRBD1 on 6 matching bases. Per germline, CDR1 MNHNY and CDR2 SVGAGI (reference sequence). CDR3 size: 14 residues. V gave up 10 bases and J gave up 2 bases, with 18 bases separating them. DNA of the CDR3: TGTGCCACCCTTCGGCCAGGGGTCCCCTACGAGCAGTACTTC. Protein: CATLRPGVPYEQYF.

The DNA of the CDR3 is TGTGCCAGTAGTATAGTCCCAGGGGTTTATGAAAAACTGTTTTTT. This codes for CASSIVPGVYEKLFF. This chain links TRBV19 with TRBJ1-4; weak D call: TRBD1 (6 bases). V lost 1 base to trimming and J lost 6 bases, with 12 bases between them. The CDR3 loop spans 15 amino acids. From germline, CDR1 is LNHDA and CDR2 SQIVND (reference sequence).

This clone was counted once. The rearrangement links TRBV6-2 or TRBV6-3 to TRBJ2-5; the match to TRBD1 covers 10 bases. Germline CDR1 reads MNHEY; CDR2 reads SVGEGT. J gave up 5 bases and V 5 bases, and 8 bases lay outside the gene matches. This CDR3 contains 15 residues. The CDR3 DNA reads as TGTGCCAGCAGTACACCGGGACAGGGGTGGGAGACCCAGTACTTC. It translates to CASSTPGQGWETQYF.

For the CDR3, the DNA is TGTGCCAGCAGCACGAGGGACAGGGCTTACCCGGACACTGAAGCTTTCTTT. Translated: CASSTRDRAYPDTEAFF. This chain uses TRBV9 with TRBJ1-1; 9 nucleotides align to TRBD1. The CDR3 contains 17 residues. CDR1 and CDR2 (germline): SGDLS, YYNGEE. The V and J ends lost 4 bases and 3 bases, in that order; junction bases with no gene match: 13.

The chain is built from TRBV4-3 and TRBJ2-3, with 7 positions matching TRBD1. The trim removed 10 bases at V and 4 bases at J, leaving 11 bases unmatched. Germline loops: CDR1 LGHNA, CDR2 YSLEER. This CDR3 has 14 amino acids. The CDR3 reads CATGRQGPSDTQYF. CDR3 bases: TGCGCCACGGGGAGACAGGGACCCTCAGATACGCAGTATTTT.

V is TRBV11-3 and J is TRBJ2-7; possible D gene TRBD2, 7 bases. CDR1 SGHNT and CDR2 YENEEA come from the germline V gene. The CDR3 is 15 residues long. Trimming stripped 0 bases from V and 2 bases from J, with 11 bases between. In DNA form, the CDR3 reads TGTGCCAGCAGCTTAGAGGCGGGGGACACCTACGAGCAGTACTTC. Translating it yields CASSLEAGDTYEQYF.

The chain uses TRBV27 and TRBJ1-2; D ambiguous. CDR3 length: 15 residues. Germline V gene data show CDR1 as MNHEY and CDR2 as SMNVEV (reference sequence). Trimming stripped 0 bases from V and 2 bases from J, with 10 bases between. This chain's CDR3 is CASSLSGVGNYGYTF. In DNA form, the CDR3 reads TGTGCCAGCAGTTTATCTGGGGTAGGCAACTATGGCTACACCTTC.

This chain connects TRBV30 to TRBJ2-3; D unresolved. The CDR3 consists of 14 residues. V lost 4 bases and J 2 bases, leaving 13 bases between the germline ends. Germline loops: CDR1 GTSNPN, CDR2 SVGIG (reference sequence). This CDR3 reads CAWTAGLPTDTQYF. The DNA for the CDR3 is TGTGCCTGGACTGCAGGATTGCCCACAGATACGCAGTATTTT.

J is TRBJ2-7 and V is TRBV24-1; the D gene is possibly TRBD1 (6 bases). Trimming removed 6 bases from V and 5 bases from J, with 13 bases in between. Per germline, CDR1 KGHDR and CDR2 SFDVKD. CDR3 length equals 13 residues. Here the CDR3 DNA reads TGTGCCACCAGTACAGGGCCGGTTCACGAGCAGTACTTC. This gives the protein CATSTGPVHEQYF.

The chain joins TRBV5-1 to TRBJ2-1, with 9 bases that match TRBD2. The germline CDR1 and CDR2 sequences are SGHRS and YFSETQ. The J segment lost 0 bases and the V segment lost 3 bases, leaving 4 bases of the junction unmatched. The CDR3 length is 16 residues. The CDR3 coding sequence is TGCGCCAGCAGCTATAGCGGGAGTGGCTCCTACAATGAGCAGTTCTTC. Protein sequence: CASSYSGSGSYNEQFF.

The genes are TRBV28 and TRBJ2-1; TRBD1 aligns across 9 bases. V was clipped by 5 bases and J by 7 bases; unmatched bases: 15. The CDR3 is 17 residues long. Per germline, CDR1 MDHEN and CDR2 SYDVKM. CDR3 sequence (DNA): TGTGCCAGCAGTCCAAATTTTGGGACAGGGAGATGGAATGAGCAGTTCTTC. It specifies CASSPNFGTGRWNEQFF.

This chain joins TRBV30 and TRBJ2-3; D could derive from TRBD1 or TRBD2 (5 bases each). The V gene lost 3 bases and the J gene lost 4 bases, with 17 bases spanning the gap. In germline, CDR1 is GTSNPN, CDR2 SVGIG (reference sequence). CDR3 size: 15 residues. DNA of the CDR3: TGTGCCTGGAGCGGCGTGGGGGTGCGGGCAGATACGCAGTATTTT. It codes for CAWSGVGVRADTQYF.

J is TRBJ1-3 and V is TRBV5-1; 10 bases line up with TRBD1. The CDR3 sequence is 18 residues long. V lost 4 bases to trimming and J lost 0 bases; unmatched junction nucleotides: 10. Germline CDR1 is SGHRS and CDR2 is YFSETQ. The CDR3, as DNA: TGCGCCAGCAGCCCCCCCATGACAGGGGGCGACTCTGGAAACACCATATATTTT. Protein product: CASSPPMTGGDSGNTIYF. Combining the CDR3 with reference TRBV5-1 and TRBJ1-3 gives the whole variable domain KAGVTQTPRYLIKTRGQQVTLSCSPISGHRSVSWYQQTPGQGLQFLFEYFSETQRNKGNFPGRFSGRQFSNSRSEMNVSTLELGDSALYLCASSPPMTGGDSGNTIYFGEGSWLTVV.

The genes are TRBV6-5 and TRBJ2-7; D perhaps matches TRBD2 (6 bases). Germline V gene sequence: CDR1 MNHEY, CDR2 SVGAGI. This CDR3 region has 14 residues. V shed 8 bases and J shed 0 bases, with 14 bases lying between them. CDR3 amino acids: CASFPRGSSYEQYF. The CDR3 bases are TGTGCCAGCTTTCCCCGGGGGAGCTCCTACGAGCAGTACTTC.

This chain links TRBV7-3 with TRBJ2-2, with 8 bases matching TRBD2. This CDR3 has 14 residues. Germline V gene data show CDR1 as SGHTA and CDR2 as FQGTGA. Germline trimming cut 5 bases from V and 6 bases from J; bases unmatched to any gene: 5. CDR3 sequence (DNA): TGTGCCAGCAGCCAGGGACTAGTTTCCGGGGAGCTGTTTTTT. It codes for CASSQGLVSGELFF. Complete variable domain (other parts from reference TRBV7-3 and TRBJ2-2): GAGVSQTPSNKVTEKGKYVELRCDPISGHTALYWYRQSLGQGPEFLIYFQGTGAADDSGLPNDRFFAVRPEGSVSTLKIQRTERGDSAVYLCASSQGLVSGELFFGEGSRLTVL.

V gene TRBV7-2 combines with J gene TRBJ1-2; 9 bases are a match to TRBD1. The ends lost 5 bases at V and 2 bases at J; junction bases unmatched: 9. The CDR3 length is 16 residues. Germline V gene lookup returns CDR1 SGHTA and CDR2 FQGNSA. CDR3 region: CASSITGGFENYGYTF. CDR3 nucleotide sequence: TGTGCCAGCAGCATCACAGGGGGCTTCGAGAACTATGGCTACACCTTC.

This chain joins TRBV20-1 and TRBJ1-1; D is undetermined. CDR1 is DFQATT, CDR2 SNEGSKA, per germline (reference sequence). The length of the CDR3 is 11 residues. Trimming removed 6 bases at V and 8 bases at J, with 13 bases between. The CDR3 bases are TGCAGTGCAGCCTTTAAGGCAGAAGCTTTCTTT. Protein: CSAAFKAEAFF.

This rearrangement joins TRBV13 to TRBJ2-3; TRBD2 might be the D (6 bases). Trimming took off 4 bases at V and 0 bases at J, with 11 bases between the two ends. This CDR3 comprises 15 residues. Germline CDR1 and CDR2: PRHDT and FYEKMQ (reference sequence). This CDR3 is CASSSRTTSTDTQYF. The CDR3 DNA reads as TGTGCCAGCAGCTCCCGGACTACTAGCACAGATACGCAGTATTTT.

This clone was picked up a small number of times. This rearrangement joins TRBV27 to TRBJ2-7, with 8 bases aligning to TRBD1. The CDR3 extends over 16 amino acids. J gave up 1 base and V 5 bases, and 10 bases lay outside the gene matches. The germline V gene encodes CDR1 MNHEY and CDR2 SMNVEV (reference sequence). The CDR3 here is CASSPLTGALSYEQYF. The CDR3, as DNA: TGTGCCAGCAGTCCCCTGACAGGGGCCCTATCCTACGAGCAGTACTTC.

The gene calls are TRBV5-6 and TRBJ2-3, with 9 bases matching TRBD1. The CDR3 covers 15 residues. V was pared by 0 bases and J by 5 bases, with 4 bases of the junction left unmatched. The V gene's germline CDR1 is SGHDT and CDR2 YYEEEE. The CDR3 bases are TGTGCCAGCAGCTTGGCGGGACAGGGAGAAGATACGCAGTATTTT. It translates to CASSLAGQGEDTQYF. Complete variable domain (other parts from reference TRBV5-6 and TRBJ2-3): DAGVTQSPTHLIKTRGQQVTLRCSPKSGHDTVSWYQQALGQGPQFIFQYYEEEERQRGNFPDRFSGHQFPNYSSELNVNALLLGDSALYLCASSLAGQGEDTQYFGPGTRLTVL.

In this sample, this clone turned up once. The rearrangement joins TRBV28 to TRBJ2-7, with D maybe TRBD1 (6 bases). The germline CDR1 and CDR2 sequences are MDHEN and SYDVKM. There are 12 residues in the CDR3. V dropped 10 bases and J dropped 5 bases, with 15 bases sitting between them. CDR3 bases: TGTGCCACCCGGGACATCCCCCACGAGCAGTACTTC. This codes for CATRDIPHEQYF.

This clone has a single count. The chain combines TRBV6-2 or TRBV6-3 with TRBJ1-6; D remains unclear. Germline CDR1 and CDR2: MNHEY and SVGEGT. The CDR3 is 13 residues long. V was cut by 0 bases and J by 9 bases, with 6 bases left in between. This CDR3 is CASSYSFSSPLHF. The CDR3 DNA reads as TGTGCCAGCAGTTACTCTTTCAGTTCACCCCTCCACTTT.

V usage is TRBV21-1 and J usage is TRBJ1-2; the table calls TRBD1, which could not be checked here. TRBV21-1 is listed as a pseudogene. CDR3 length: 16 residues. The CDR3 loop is CASSKESPGQGYGYTF. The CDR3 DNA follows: TGTGCCAGCAGCAAAGAAAGCCCGGGACAGGGGTATGGCTACACCTTC.

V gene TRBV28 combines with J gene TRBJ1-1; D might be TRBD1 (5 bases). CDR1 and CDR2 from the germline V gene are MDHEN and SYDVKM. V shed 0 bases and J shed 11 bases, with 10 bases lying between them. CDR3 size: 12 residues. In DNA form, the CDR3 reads TGTGCCAGCAGTTTATGGGGAGGGGATGCTTTCTTT. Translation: CASSLWGGDAFF.

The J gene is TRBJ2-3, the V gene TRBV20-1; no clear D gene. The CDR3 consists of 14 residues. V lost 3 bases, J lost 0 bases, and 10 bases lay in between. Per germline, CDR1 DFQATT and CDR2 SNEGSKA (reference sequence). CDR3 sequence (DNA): TGCAGTGCTAGTGTGGCGTTAAGCACAGATACGCAGTATTTT. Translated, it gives CSASVALSTDTQYF.

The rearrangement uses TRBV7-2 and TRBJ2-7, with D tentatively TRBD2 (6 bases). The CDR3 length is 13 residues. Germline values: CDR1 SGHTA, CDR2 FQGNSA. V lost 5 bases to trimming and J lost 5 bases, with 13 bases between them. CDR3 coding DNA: TGTGCCAGCAGCCGAGGAGGGTCCCACGAGCAGTACTTC. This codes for CASSRGGSHEQYF.